The 21 T cell receptor beta chains presented below share a single source sample, sequenced in a study of shared clonotypes between healthy human individuals (dated by TCRdb to the early 2020s). Preparation of the library involved the immunoSEQ multiplex PCR assay. TCRdb provides this immuneACCESS table in a form limited to in-frame rearrangements. Some clones are lacking; in checked studies, under half of them reflect an unresolved V gene, and why the rest are absent is not known. The sample table contains around 2,000,000 clones; only one count was recorded for 90% to 95% of them. The top ten hold 0.1% to 0.15% of the sample. The specimen was naive CD4+ T cells sorted from blood. The cell subset or site label corresponds to: CD45RA+ positively selected. The receptors originated from a man in his late teens or twenties in good health.

The V gene is TRBV4-1, the J gene TRBJ1-4, with TRBD1 as a possible D gene (6 bases). V was pared by 1 base and J by 7 bases, with 16 bases between. CDR3 size: 16 residues. The germline V gene has CDR1 MGHRA and CDR2 YSYEKL. In nucleotides, the CDR3 is TGCGCCAGCAGCCAAGGGGGGGCCAGGGTAATTGAAAAACTGTTTTTT. Amino acids: CASSQGGARVIEKLFF.

The chain has TRBV13 and TRBJ2-1; 10 bases fit TRBD2. V lost 4 bases and J lost 4; bases outside the gene matches: 10. The CDR3 consists of 17 residues. Germline V gene sequence: CDR1 PRHDT, CDR2 FYEKMQ (reference sequence). The CDR3 DNA sequence: TGTGCCAGCAGCTGGGGGGCACTAGCGGGGAAATACAATGAGCAGTTCTTC. It encodes CASSWGALAGKYNEQFF.

The chain uses TRBV25-1 and TRBJ1-1, with a weak D call TRBD1 (5 bases). The CDR3 is 16 amino acids. Looked up from germline, CDR1 is MGHDK and CDR2 is SYGVNS. Trimming removed 4 bases at V and 0 bases at J, with 15 bases between. For the CDR3, the DNA is TGTGCCAGCAGTGCCCTTGGGGGAAGGCTGAACACTGAAGCTTTCTTT. This codes for CASSALGGRLNTEAFF.

V gene TRBV4-1 combines with J gene TRBJ2-3; D remains unclear. CDR1 is MGHRA, CDR2 YSYEKL, per germline. Between the trimmed V and J ends, which lost 5 bases and 2 bases, there was a span of 8 bases. CDR3 length: 13 residues. CDR3 residues: CASSTTPTDTQYF. As DNA, the CDR3 is TGCGCCAGCAGCACAACCCCCACAGATACGCAGTATTTT.

The V and J genes are TRBV10-1 and TRBJ2-7, with 8 nucleotides matching TRBD2. V lost 3 bases, J lost 3 bases, and 4 bases stayed unmatched. This CDR3 contains 14 residues. Germline loops: CDR1 WNHNN, CDR2 SYGVQD (reference sequence). The CDR3 is CASSDHGTSYEQYF. CDR3 DNA sequence: TGCGCCAGCAGTGACCATGGGACTAGCTACGAGCAGTACTTC.

The rearrangement joins TRBV10-3 to TRBJ1-2; a weak D match, TRBD1 (5 bases). With 2 bases removed from V and 4 bases from J, the gap between germline ends came to 11 bases. Germline lookup yields CDR1 ENHRY and CDR2 SYGVKD. This CDR3 comprises 14 residues. The CDR3 DNA is TGTGCCATCAGTGAGGACAGTATGAGCTATGGCTACACCTTC. Its protein product is CAISEDSMSYGYTF.

In this sample, this clone turned up once. This same CDR3 is encoded by further DNA sequences in the sample. The V call is TRBV10-1, the J call TRBJ1-6; no reliable D call. CDR1 is WNHNN, CDR2 SYGVQD, per germline (reference sequence). The CDR3 has 14 residues. Trimming took off 2 bases at V and 2 bases at J, with 4 bases between the two ends. CDR3 in amino acids: CASSEGTYNSPLHF. The CDR3 DNA sequence: TGCGCCAGCAGTGAGGGGACCTATAATTCACCCCTCCACTTT.

Concerning this clone itself: An end of the junction differs from the germline gene, which may be a read error. In the same sample, other DNA sequences code for this CDR3. This chain uses TRBV7-7 with TRBJ2-2; D is ambiguous. The CDR3 runs to 13 residues. Germline V lookup: CDR1 SSHAT, CDR2 FNYEAQ (reference sequence). The CDR3 coding sequence is TGTGCTAGCAGCTTAGCTAGAACCGGGGAGCTGTTTTTT. It is translated as CASSLARTGELFF.

This clone has more than one count but fewer than ten. The genes are TRBV10-3 and TRBJ1-3; D is ambiguous. This CDR3 comprises 11 residues. The germline V gene encodes CDR1 ENHRY and CDR2 SYGVKD. V dropped 11 bases and J dropped 0 bases, with 5 bases sitting between them. CDR3 region: CAAGSGNTIYF. CDR3 in DNA: TGTGCCGCCGGCTCTGGAAACACCATATATTTT.

CDR3 in DNA: TGTGCCAGCAGTGACCAGGGGTTTAATTCACCCCTCCACTTT. Its translation is CASSDQGFNSPLHF. This chain links TRBV7-2 with TRBJ1-6; D possibly corresponds to TRBD1 (6 bases). Per germline, CDR1 SGHTA and CDR2 FQGNSA. V was clipped by 6 bases and J by 6 bases, with 12 bases between them. The CDR3 runs to 14 residues.

The chain recombines TRBV6-1 with TRBJ2-1; TRBD1 or TRBD2 may be the D gene (5 bases each). Germline V CDR1 and CDR2: MNHNS, SASEGT. This CDR3 region has 17 residues. Trimming cost V 1 base and J 0 bases, with 13 bases left between them. The CDR3 loop is CASSEGWGRSSYNEQFF. The CDR3 region has the DNA TGTGCCAGCAGTGAAGGGTGGGGGAGAAGCTCCTACAATGAGCAGTTCTTC.

This rearrangement joins TRBV5-1 to TRBJ1-1; D might be TRBD1 (5 bases). Trimming took 5 bases from V and 6 from J, leaving 14 bases between them. This CDR3 spans 13 amino acids. Germline values: CDR1 SGHRS, CDR2 YFSETQ. CDR3 residues: CASRSGGGSEAFF. As DNA, the CDR3 is TGCGCCAGCAGGTCCGGGGGTGGCTCTGAAGCTTTCTTT. The complete variable domain, with remaining parts taken from reference TRBV5-1 and TRBJ1-1, reads KAGVTQTPRYLIKTRGQQVTLSCSPISGHRSVSWYQQTPGQGLQFLFEYFSETQRNKGNFPGRFSGRQFSNSRSEMNVSTLELGDSALYLCASRSGGGSEAFFGQGTRLTVV.

The J gene is TRBJ2-2, the V gene TRBV30; tentative D call: TRBD1 (6 bases). Germline V gene lookup returns CDR1 GTSNPN and CDR2 SVGIG (reference sequence). V was trimmed by 0 bases and J by 4 bases, leaving 12 bases between them. The CDR3 has 15 residues. CDR3 region: CAWSVPRGPTGELFF. For the CDR3, the DNA is TGTGCCTGGAGTGTACCCAGGGGACCCACCGGGGAGCTGTTTTTT.

Comment on this clone: This specimen includes other DNA sequences encoding the same CDR3. CDR3 sequence: CASSLTAPYEQYF. The CDR3 DNA reads TGCGCCAGCAGCTTGACAGCCCCCTACGAGCAGTACTTC. The chain combines TRBV5-1 with TRBJ2-7, with no clear D. CDR3 length: 13 residues. Germline CDR1 is SGHRS and CDR2 is YFSETQ. Trimming removed 1 base from V and 2 bases from J, with 7 bases in between.

The V gene is TRBV2, the J gene TRBJ2-5; D possibly uses TRBD1 or TRBD2 (6 bases each). Germline V lookup: CDR1 SNHLY, CDR2 FYNNEI. V was shortened by 4 bases and J by 1 base, with 13 bases between the two germline ends. CDR3 length: 15 residues. Written as DNA, the CDR3 is TGTGCCAGCAGTGCGGAGGGGGGCCTCCAAGAGACCCAGTACTTC. Its translation is CASSAEGGLQETQYF.

V and J are TRBV7-9 and TRBJ1-2; 8 bases align to TRBD1. V lost 4 bases and J lost 2; bases outside the gene matches: 6. Germline V lookup: CDR1 SEHNR, CDR2 FQNEAQ (reference sequence). There are 15 residues in the CDR3. CDR3 amino acids: CASSSTGGLNYGYTF. The DNA of the CDR3 is TGTGCCAGCAGCTCCACAGGGGGTTTAAACTATGGCTACACCTTC.

The rearrangement links TRBV4-1 to TRBJ1-5; 7 bases line up with TRBD1. This CDR3 has 16 residues. Trimming at V came to 8 bases and at J to 1 base, leaving 11 bases not matched to a gene. In germline, CDR1 is MGHRA, CDR2 YSYEKL. The CDR3 bases are TGCGCCAGCGGACAAACAGGGGCGAAGAGCAATCAGCCCCAGCATTTT. Translation: CASGQTGAKSNQPQHF.

This sequence joins TRBV6-5 and TRBJ2-2; maybe TRBD2 (5 bases). The CDR3 runs 14 residues. Looked up from germline, CDR1 is MNHEY and CDR2 is SVGAGI. V was pared by 8 bases and J by 0 bases, with 10 bases between. DNA of the CDR3: TGTGCCAGCGTAGGGAGCTCGAACACCGGGGAGCTGTTTTTT. Translating it yields CASVGSSNTGELFF.

The rearrangement uses TRBV18 and TRBJ2-7; D is possibly TRBD2 (5 bases). The V gene lost 2 bases and the J gene lost 2 bases, with 19 bases spanning the gap. Germline V gene lookup returns CDR1 KGHSH and CDR2 LQKENI. This CDR3 spans 17 amino acids. CDR3 amino acids: CASSPRSAANSAYEQYF. The DNA for the CDR3 is TGTGCCAGCTCACCAAGATCAGCGGCGAATTCAGCCTACGAGCAGTACTTC.

The gene calls are TRBV9 and TRBJ2-2, with D possibly matching TRBD1 (6 bases). The CDR3 runs 15 residues. Trimming took 0 bases from V and 4 from J, leaving 10 bases between them. CDR1 and CDR2 from the germline V gene are SGDLS and YYNGEE. CDR3 in DNA: TGTGCCAGCAGCGTAGGAAGGGGGATCACCGGGGAGCTGTTTTTT. Its translation: CASSVGRGITGELFF.

J is TRBJ2-5 and V is TRBV19, with 8 bases that match TRBD1. V trimming: 4 bases; J trimming: 1 base; junction bases outside the gene matches: 2. From germline, CDR1 is LNHDA and CDR2 SQIVND (reference sequence). This CDR3 region has 14 residues. The CDR3 loop reads CASSTGTGQETQYF. In DNA form, the CDR3 reads TGTGCCAGTAGTACCGGGACAGGCCAAGAGACCCAGTACTTC.